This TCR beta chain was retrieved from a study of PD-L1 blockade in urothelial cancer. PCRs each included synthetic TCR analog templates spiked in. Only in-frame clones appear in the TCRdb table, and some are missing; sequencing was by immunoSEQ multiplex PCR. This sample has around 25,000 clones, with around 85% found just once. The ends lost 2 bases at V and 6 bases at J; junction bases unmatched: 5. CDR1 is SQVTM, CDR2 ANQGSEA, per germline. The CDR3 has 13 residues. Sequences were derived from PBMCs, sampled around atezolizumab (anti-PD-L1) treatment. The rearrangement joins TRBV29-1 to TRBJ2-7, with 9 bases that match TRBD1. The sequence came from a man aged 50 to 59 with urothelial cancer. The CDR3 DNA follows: TGCAGCGTTGAAAACAGGGGGCGGTCCGAGCAGTACTTC. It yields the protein CSVENRGRSEQYF.